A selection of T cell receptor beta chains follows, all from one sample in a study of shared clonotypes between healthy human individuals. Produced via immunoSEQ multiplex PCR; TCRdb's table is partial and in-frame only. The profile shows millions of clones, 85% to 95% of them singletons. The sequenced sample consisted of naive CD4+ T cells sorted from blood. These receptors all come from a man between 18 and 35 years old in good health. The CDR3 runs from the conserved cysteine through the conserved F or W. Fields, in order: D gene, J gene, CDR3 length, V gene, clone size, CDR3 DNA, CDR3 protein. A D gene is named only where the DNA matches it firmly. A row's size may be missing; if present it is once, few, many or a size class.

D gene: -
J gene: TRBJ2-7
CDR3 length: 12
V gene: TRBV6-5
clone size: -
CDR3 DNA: TGTGCCAGCAGTGGAACAGGCGGCGAGCAGTACTTC
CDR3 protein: CASSGTGGEQYF

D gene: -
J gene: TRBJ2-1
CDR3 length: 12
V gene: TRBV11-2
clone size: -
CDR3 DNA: TGTGCCAGCGGTTTCATGATCAATGAGCAGTTCTTC
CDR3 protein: CASGFMINEQFF

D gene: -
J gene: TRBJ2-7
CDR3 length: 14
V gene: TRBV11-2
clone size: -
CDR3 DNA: TGTGCCAGCAGCTTGTGGCGTTCCCAAGGGGAGCAGTACTTC
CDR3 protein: CASSLWRSQGEQYF

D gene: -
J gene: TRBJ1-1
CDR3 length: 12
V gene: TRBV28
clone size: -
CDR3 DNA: TGTGCCAGCAGCGCCTTGAACACTGAAGCTTTCTTT
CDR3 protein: CASSALNTEAFF

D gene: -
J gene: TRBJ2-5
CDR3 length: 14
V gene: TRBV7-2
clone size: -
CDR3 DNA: TGTGCCAGCAGCTTAGCAGGCTCGAAAGAGACCCAGTACTTC
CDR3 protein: CASSLAGSKETQYF

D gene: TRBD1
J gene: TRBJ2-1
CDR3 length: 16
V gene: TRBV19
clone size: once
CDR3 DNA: TGTGCCAGTAGTACGCCGGGACAGGGGGCGGGGAATGAGCAGTTCTTC
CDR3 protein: CASSTPGQGAGNEQFF

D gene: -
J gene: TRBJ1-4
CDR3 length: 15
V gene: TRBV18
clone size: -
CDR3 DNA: TGTGCCAGCTCACCACCGGGGACCGAGGGTGAAAAACTGTTTTTT
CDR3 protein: CASSPPGTEGEKLFF

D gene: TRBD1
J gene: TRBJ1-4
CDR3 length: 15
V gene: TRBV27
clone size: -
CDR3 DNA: TGTGCCAGCAGTACCCTGACAGGGGCGAATGAAAAACTGTTTTTT
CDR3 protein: CASSTLTGANEKLFF

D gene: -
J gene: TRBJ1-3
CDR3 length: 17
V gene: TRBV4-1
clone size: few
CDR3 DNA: TGCGCCAGCAGCCAAGATGCTCCGTGGGGCTATGGAAACACCATATATTTT
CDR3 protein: CASSQDAPWGYGNTIYF

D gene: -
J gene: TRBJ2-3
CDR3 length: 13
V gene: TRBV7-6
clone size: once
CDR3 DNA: TGTGCCAGCAGCTTTGGCAACACAGATACGCAGTATTTT
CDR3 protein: CASSFGNTDTQYF

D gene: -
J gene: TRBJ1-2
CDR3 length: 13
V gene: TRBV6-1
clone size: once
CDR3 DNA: TGTGCCAGCAGAGGACCATCAATCTCAAATTACACCTTC
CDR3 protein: CASRGPSISNYTF

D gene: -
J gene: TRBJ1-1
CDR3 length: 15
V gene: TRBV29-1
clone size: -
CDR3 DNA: TGCAGCGTTGAAGATTTGGGGGGACCCGACACTGAAGCTTTCTTT
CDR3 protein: CSVEDLGGPDTEAFF

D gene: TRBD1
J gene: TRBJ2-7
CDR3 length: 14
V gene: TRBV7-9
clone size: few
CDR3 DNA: TGTGCCAGCAGCTCCGGGACAGGCTCCTACGAGCAGTACTTC
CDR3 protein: CASSSGTGSYEQYF

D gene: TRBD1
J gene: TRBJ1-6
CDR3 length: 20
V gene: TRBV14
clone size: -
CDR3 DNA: TGTGCCAGCAGCCAAGAGAGGGGTTCAGGGGGGAGCTCCTATAATTCACCCCTCCACTTT
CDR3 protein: CASSQERGSGGSSYNSPLHF

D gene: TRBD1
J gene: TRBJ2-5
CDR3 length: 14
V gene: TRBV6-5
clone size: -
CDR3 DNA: TGTGCCAGCAGTACCAGGGGGCTTATGGAGACCCAGTACTTC
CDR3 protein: CASSTRGLMETQYF

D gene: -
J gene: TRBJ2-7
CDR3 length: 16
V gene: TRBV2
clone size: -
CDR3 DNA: TGTGCCAGCAGTGAAATGGTAGCAGGGAGCTCCTACGAGCAGTACTTC
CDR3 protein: CASSEMVAGSSYEQYF

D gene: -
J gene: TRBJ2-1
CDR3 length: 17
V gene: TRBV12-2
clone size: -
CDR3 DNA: TGTGCAAGTCGCTTAGTGACTGGGACTAGCGTAAGCAATGAGCAGTTCTTC
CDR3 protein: CASRLVTGTSVSNEQFF

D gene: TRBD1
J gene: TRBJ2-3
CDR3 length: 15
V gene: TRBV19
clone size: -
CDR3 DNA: TGTGCCAGTAGTATTGGGACAGGGCTAACAGATACGCAGTATTTT
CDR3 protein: CASSIGTGLTDTQYF

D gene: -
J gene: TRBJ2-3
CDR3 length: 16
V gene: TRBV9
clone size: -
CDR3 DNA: TGTGCCAGCAGCGCCGTGGGCGGATTAGCCACAGATACGCAGTATTTT
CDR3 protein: CASSAVGGLATDTQYF

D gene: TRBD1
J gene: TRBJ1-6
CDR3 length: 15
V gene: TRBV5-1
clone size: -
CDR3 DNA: TGCGCCAGCAGCTTGGAGACAGGGCGAGGATCACCCCTCCACTTT
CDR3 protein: CASSLETGRGSPLHF

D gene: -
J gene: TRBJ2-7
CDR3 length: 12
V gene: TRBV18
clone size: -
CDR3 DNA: TGTGCCAGCTCACCAGATAATTCCGAGCAGTACTTC
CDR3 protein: CASSPDNSEQYF

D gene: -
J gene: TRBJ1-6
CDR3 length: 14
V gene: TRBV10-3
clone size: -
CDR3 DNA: TGTGCCATTTCCGATCCCTTACGAGGTTCACCCCTCCACTTT
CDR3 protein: CAISDPLRGSPLHF

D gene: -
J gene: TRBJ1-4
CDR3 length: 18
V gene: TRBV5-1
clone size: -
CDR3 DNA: TGCGCCAGCAGCTTGAGGCCACAGGGACTTTCAACTAATGAAAAACTGTTTTTT
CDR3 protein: CASSLRPQGLSTNEKLFF

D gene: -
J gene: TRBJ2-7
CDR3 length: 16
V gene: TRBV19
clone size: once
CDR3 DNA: TGTGCCAGTAGTCCAGGGACCAAGAAGAGCTCCTACGAGCAGTACTTC
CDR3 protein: CASSPGTKKSSYEQYF

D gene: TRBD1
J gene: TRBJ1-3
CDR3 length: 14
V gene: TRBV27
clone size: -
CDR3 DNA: TGTGCCAGCAGCCGACAGGGCCCCGGAAACACCATATATTTT
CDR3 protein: CASSRQGPGNTIYF

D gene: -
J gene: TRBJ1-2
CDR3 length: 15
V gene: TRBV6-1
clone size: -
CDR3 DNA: TGTGCCAGCAGTGAAGTACCAAGGGGCGTCGGGGGCTACACCTTC
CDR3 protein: CASSEVPRGVGGYTF

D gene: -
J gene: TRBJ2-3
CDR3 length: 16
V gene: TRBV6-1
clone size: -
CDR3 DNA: TGTGCCAGCAGTGACCGACAGGCGATACGGACAGATACGCAGTATTTT
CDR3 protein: CASSDRQAIRTDTQYF

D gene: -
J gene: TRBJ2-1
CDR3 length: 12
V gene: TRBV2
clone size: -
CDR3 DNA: TGTGCCAGCAGGGCAGAGAACAATGAGCAGTTCTTC
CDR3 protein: CASRAENNEQFF

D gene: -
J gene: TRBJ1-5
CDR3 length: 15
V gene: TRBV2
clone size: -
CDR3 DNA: TGTGCCAGCGGAGCCGGGCGGTCGCCTAATCAGCCCCAGCATTTT
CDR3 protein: CASGAGRSPNQPQHF

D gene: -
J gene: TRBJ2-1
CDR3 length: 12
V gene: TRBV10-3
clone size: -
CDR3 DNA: TGTGCCATCAGTGGTGAGGGGGATGAGCAGTTCTTC
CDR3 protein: CAISGEGDEQFF

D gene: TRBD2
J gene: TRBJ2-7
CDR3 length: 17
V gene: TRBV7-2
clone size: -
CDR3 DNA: TGTGCCAGCAGCTCACAGGTTACTAGCGGAAGCTCCTACGAGCAGTACTTC
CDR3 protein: CASSSQVTSGSSYEQYF

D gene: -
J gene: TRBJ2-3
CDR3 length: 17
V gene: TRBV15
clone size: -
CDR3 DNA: TGTGCCACCACTATACTAGAGGAGTCGGGTGGCACAGATACGCAGTATTTT
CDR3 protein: CATTILEESGGTDTQYF

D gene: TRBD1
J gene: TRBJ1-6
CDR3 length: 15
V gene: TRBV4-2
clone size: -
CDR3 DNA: TGTGCCAGCAGCCAGCAAGGGGGCGAAAATTCACCCCTCCACTTT
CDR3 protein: CASSQQGGENSPLHF

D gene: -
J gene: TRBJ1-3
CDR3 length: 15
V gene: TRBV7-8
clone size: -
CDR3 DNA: TGTGCCAGCAGCCCCCTTTTGGGCTCTGGAAACACCATATATTTT
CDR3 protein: CASSPLLGSGNTIYF

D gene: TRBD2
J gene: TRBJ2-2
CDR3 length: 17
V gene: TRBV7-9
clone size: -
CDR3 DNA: TGTGCCAGCAGCTCCGTGAGGGGAGGGCCAAACACCGGGGAGCTGTTTTTT
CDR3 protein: CASSSVRGGPNTGELFF

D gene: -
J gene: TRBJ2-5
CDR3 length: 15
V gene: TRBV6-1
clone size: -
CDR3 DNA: TGTGCCAGCAGTGACAATGCGGCTGGGCCGGAGACCCAGTACTTC
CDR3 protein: CASSDNAAGPETQYF

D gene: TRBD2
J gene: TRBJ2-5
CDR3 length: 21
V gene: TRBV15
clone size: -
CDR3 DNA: TGTGCCACCAGCAGAGATAGCGCGGCTAGCGGGGGGCCCCCGTACCAAGAGACCCAGTACTTC
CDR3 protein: CATSRDSAASGGPPYQETQYF

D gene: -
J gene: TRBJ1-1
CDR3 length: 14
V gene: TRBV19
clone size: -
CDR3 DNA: TGTGCCAGTAGCCTATTGAAGGGGGACACTGAAGCTTTCTTT
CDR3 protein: CASSLLKGDTEAFF

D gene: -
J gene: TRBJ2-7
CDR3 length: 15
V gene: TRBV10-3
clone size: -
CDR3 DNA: TGTGCCATCAGTGAGTCGGGGGCTGGACGGCCGGAGCAGTACTTC
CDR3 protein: CAISESGAGRPEQYF

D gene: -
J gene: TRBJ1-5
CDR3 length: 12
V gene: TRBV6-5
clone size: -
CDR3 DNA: TGTGCCAGCAGTCCTCTTAATCAGCCCCAGCATTTT
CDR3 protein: CASSPLNQPQHF

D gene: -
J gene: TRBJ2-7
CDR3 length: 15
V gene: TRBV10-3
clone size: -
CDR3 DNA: TGTGCCATCAGTGAGGACCAGGGGCAGACCTACGAGCAGTACTTC
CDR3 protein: CAISEDQGQTYEQYF

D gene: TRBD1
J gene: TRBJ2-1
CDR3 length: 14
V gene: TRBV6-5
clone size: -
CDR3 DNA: TGTGCCAGCAGACTGGACAGGGCCCAAGGGGGGCAGTTCTTC
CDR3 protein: CASRLDRAQGGQFF

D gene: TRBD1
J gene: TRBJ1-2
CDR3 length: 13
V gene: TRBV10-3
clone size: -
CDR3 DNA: TGTGCCGCCCGCGGGACAGGGGACTATGGCTACACCTTC
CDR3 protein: CAARGTGDYGYTF

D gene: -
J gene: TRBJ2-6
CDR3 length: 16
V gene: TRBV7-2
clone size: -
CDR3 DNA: TGTGCCAGCAGCTTAGCGCCCCGGACTGGGGCCAACGTCCTGACTTTC
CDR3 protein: CASSLAPRTGANVLTF

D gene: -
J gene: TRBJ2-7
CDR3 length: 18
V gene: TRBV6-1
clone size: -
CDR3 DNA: TGTGCCAGCAGTGAACGCGACCCTTTGGGACTCCCCCCTGGGGAGCAGTACTTC
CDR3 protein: CASSERDPLGLPPGEQYF

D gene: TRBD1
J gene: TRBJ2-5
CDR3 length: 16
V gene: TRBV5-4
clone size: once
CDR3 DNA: TGTGCCAGCAGCCAAAACACGGGACAGGGGGGAGAGACCCAGTACTTC
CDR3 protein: CASSQNTGQGGETQYF

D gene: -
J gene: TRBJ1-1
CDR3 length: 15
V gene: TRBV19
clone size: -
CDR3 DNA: TGTGCCAGTAGTATCGGAGGGACGATTGACACTGAAGCTTTCTTT
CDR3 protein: CASSIGGTIDTEAFF

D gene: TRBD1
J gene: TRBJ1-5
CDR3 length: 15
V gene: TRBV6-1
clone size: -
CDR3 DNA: TGTGCCAGCAGTGATGTCACAGGGGGACATCAGCCCCAGCATTTT
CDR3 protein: CASSDVTGGHQPQHF

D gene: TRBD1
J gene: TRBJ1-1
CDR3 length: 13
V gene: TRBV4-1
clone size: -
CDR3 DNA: TGCGCCAGCAGCGTACAGGGGAGCCTTGAAGCTTTCTTT
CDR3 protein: CASSVQGSLEAFF

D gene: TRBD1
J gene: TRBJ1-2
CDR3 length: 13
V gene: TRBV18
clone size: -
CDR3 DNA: TGTGCCAGCTCACTTGGGACAGACTATGGCTACACCTTC
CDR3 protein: CASSLGTDYGYTF

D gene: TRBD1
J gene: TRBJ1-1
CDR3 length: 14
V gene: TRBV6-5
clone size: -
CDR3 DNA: TGTGCCAGCAGTAACAGGGGGCGAGGGACTGAAGCTTTCTTT
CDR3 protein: CASSNRGRGTEAFF

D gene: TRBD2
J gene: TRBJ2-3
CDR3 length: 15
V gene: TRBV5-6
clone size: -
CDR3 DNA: TGTGCCAGCAGCTTGTTTAGCGGGGGGCCAGATACGCAGTATTTT
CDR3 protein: CASSLFSGGPDTQYF

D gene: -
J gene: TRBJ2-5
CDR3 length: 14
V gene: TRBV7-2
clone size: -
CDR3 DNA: TGTGCCAGCAGCTTAACTAGGGGCCAAGAGACCCAGTACTTC
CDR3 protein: CASSLTRGQETQYF

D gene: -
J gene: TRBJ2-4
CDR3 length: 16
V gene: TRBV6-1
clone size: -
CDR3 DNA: TGTGCCAGCAGTGAAGAGGCCGGGGACTTCAAAAACATTCAGTACTTC
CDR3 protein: CASSEEAGDFKNIQYF

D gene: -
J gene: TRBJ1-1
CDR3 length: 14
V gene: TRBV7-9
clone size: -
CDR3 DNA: TGTGCCAGCAGCTTCTCGGACATGAACACTGAAGCTTTCTTT
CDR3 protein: CASSFSDMNTEAFF